This is a list of T cell receptor beta chains from one sample in a study of human thymus T cells. The protocol was immunoSEQ multiplex PCR, while the TCRdb copy is restricted to in-frame clones and leaves out a portion. Of tens of thousands of clones listed, 85% to 95% are singletons. Sequenced sample: thymus tissue. The receptors derive from a girl in the first two years of life with a congenital heart defect but otherwise immunologically healthy. The CDR3 runs from the conserved cysteine through the conserved F or W. Fields, in order: J gene, clone size, D gene, V gene, CDR3 protein, CDR3 DNA. The D gene is left open where the match is weak. Clone size is stated in some rows and not others, as once, few, many or a class when expanded.

J: TRBJ2-7
size: NA
D: TRBD2
V: TRBV30
CDR3: CAWSVASSGRALKEQYF
DNA: TGTGCCTGGAGTGTCGCGTCTAGCGGGAGGGCTCTCAAAGAGCAGTACTTC

J: TRBJ2-3
size: NA
D: NA
V: TRBV28
CDR3: CASSSRDNTTDTQYF
DNA: TGTGCCAGCAGTTCCCGGGACAACACCACAGATACGCAGTATTTT

J: TRBJ2-7
size: once
D: TRBD2
V: TRBV11-2
CDR3: CASSPRPLASGRTSYEQYF
DNA: TGTGCCAGCAGCCCCCGTCCGCTAGCTAGCGGGAGAACGTCCTACGAGCAGTACTTC

J: TRBJ1-1
size: NA
D: NA
V: TRBV14
CDR3: CASSRTQGSEAFF
DNA: TGTGCCAGCAGCCGCACCCAAGGGTCTGAAGCTTTCTTT

J: TRBJ1-4
size: NA
D: NA
V: TRBV6-1
CDR3: CASSVRGDRTNEKLFF
DNA: TGTGCCAGCAGTGTAAGGGGGGATCGGACTAATGAAAAACTGTTTTTT

J: TRBJ2-1
size: NA
D: TRBD2
V: TRBV4-1
CDR3: CASSQGLADYNEQFF
DNA: TGCGCCAGCAGCCAAGGGCTAGCGGACTACAATGAGCAGTTCTTC

J: TRBJ1-1
size: few
D: NA
V: TRBV7-2
CDR3: CASSPPPGIMNTEAFF
DNA: TGTGCCAGCAGCCCTCCGCCAGGCATCATGAACACTGAAGCTTTCTTT

J: TRBJ2-1
size: NA
D: NA
V: TRBV30
CDR3: CARPRLAPTSSYNEQFF
DNA: TGTGCCCGCCCAAGGCTAGCACCCACAAGCTCCTACAATGAGCAGTTCTTC

J: TRBJ1-2
size: NA
D: TRBD1
V: TRBV11-2
CDR3: CASSYPGQPYYGYTF
DNA: TGTGCCAGCAGCTATCCGGGACAGCCTTACTATGGCTACACCTTC

J: TRBJ2-7
size: NA
D: NA
V: TRBV28
CDR3: CASSPSGGCPLGDSYEQYF
DNA: TGTGCCAGCAGTCCGTCAGGAGGGTGCCCCTTAGGGGACTCCTACGAGCAGTACTTC

J: TRBJ1-2
size: once
D: NA
V: TRBV4-3
CDR3: CASSQGLLTPALYGYTF
DNA: TGCGCCAGCAGCCAAGGACTCCTCACCCCGGCACTCTATGGCTACACCTTC

J: TRBJ2-7
size: NA
D: NA
V: TRBV21-1
CDR3: CASSLPGGVRNEQYF
DNA: TGTGCCAGCAGCCTTCCCGGGGGCGTAAGGAACGAGCAGTACTTC

J: TRBJ2-7
size: NA
D: NA
V: TRBV2
CDR3: CAGLRFGQSSYEQYF
DNA: TGTGCCGGTCTACGTTTCGGCCAGAGCTCCTACGAGCAGTACTTC

J: TRBJ2-1
size: NA
D: NA
V: TRBV27
CDR3: CASSLPGRGREILEQFF
DNA: TGTGCCAGCAGTTTACCTGGGAGGGGGCGGGAGATTCTTGAGCAGTTCTTC

J: TRBJ2-3
size: NA
D: TRBD2
V: TRBV6-4
CDR3: CASSNGTSGRAHSDTQYF
DNA: TGTGCCAGCAGTAATGGGACTAGCGGGAGGGCCCACTCAGATACGCAGTATTTT

J: TRBJ1-2
size: NA
D: NA
V: TRBV11-2
CDR3: CASSLDLSETAQFGSGYTF
DNA: TGTGCCAGCAGCTTAGATTTGTCGGAGACAGCGCAATTCGGGTCTGGCTACACCTTC

J: TRBJ2-7
size: NA
D: TRBD2
V: TRBV4-2
CDR3: CASSRGLISGTSGSGEQYF
DNA: TGTGCCAGCAGCCGAGGATTAATATCCGGGACTAGCGGGAGTGGGGAGCAGTACTTC

J: TRBJ1-1
size: NA
D: NA
V: TRBV5-4
CDR3: CASSLTWAGNTEAFF
DNA: TGTGCCAGCAGCTTGACGTGGGCAGGTAACACTGAAGCTTTCTTT

J: TRBJ1-2
size: NA
D: NA
V: TRBV4-2
CDR3: CASSQARGSPHNTNYGYTF
DNA: TGTGCCAGCAGCCAAGCCCGGGGCAGTCCCCATAATACTAACTATGGCTACACCTTC

J: TRBJ1-1
size: NA
D: NA
V: TRBV19
CDR3: CASSIAAGSSEAFF
DNA: TGTGCCAGTAGTATCGCGGCAGGATCAAGCGAAGCTTTCTTT

J: TRBJ1-5
size: NA
D: NA
V: TRBV28
CDR3: CASRHEDSGVYNQPQHF
DNA: TGTGCCAGCAGGCACGAAGACAGTGGGGTGTACAATCAGCCCCAGCATTTT

J: TRBJ2-3
size: NA
D: NA
V: TRBV9
CDR3: CASSVEGRFTDTQYF
DNA: TGTGCCAGCAGCGTAGAAGGCAGATTCACAGATACGCAGTATTTT

J: TRBJ2-1
size: NA
D: NA
V: TRBV5-1
CDR3: CASSLDRVSNNEQFF
DNA: TGCGCCAGCAGCTTGGACAGGGTTAGTAATAATGAGCAGTTCTTC

J: TRBJ2-3
size: NA
D: TRBD2
V: TRBV7-2
CDR3: CASSLDQRAGSCTDTQYF
DNA: TGTGCCAGCAGCTTAGATCAACGAGCGGGAAGTTGCACAGATACGCAGTATTTT

J: TRBJ2-7
size: NA
D: NA
V: TRBV4-3
CDR3: CASSQEVLGNSYEQYF
DNA: TGCGCCAGCAGCCAAGAGGTTTTGGGGAATTCCTACGAGCAGTACTTC

J: TRBJ1-2
size: NA
D: NA
V: TRBV20-1
CDR3: CSAEGTADPF
DNA: TGCAGTGCCGAGGGGACGGCAGACCCCTTC

J: TRBJ1-2
size: NA
D: TRBD1
V: TRBV6-5
CDR3: CASSPRGLTYYGYTF
DNA: TGTGCCAGCAGTCCTAGGGGGCTGACGTACTATGGCTACACCTTC

J: TRBJ1-1
size: NA
D: NA
V: TRBV5-1
CDR3: CASSTGPGGTEAFF
DNA: TGCGCCAGCAGCACCGGACCGGGAGGCACTGAAGCTTTCTTT

J: TRBJ2-5
size: NA
D: TRBD2
V: TRBV11-2
CDR3: CASSSHPASGRARGETQYF
DNA: TGTGCCAGCAGCTCCCACCCGGCTAGCGGGAGGGCGAGAGGAGAGACCCAGTACTTC

J: TRBJ1-1
size: NA
D: NA
V: TRBV30
CDR3: CACRFPGPLNTEAFF
DNA: TGTGCCTGTCGATTCCCGGGACCTTTGAACACTGAAGCTTTCTTT

J: TRBJ2-7
size: NA
D: NA
V: TRBV12-5
CDR3: CASGLQGPTSYEQYF
DNA: TGTGCTAGTGGTCTACAGGGTCCAACCTCCTACGAGCAGTACTTC

J: TRBJ2-2
size: NA
D: NA
V: TRBV14
CDR3: CASSPLESDGGNTGELFF
DNA: TGTGCCAGCAGCCCCCTGGAGTCAGACGGCGGGAACACCGGGGAGCTGTTTTTT

J: TRBJ2-7
size: NA
D: NA
V: TRBV27
CDR3: CASSPPSVYEQYF
DNA: TGTGCCAGCAGTCCTCCCTCAGTGTACGAGCAGTACTTC

J: TRBJ1-2
size: once
D: NA
V: TRBV5-1
CDR3: CASRGIYGYTF
DNA: TGCGCCAGTCGGGGGATTTATGGCTACACCTTC

J: TRBJ2-4
size: NA
D: NA
V: TRBV4-1
CDR3: CASSQAVKAGWTKNIQYF
DNA: TGCGCCAGCAGCCAAGCAGTTAAGGCCGGCTGGACCAAAAACATTCAGTACTTC

J: TRBJ1-2
size: NA
D: NA
V: TRBV11-2
CDR3: CASSLIRTDKDYGYTF
DNA: TGTGCCAGCAGCTTAATCCGGACAGATAAGGACTATGGCTACACCTTC

J: TRBJ2-4
size: NA
D: NA
V: TRBV15
CDR3: CATSSPGTVAIQYF
DNA: TGTGCCACCAGCAGCCCCGGGACCGTGGCCATTCAGTACTTC

J: TRBJ2-1
size: NA
D: TRBD2
V: TRBV27
CDR3: CASSLGGSKNEQFF
DNA: TGTGCCAGCAGTTTGGGCGGGAGTAAAAATGAGCAGTTCTTC

J: TRBJ2-5
size: NA
D: NA
V: TRBV7-7
CDR3: CASSTDYGLEETQYF
DNA: TGTGCTAGCAGCACCGATTACGGACTTGAAGAGACCCAGTACTTC

J: TRBJ2-1
size: NA
D: NA
V: TRBV2
CDR3: CASSSVGHPPYNEQFF
DNA: TGTGCCAGCAGTTCCGTCGGTCACCCCCCGTACAATGAGCAGTTCTTC